The 20 T cell receptor beta chains in this list originate from one sample, sequenced in a study of response to subunit inactivated influenza vaccine. TCRdb recomputed calls from the RT-PCR reads with MiXCR, one row per CDR3 protein. The sample includes roughly 500,000 distinct CDR3 sequences, approximately 15% seen only once; the top ten take 2.5% to 3.5%. The source was CD4+ T cells sorted from PBMCs, collected approximately 25 months after vaccination. The receptors were gathered from a man between 50 and 75 years old who received an inactivated influenza vaccine.

This clonotype was recorded a few times. This chain uses TRBV6-2 or TRBV6-3 with TRBJ2-6, with D unresolved. The CDR3 has 16 residues. The germline V gene encodes CDR1 MNHEY and CDR2 SVGEGT. Deletions cut 4 bases from V and 2 bases from J, with 12 bases between. CDR3 bases: TGTGCCAGCAGTTGGTTGGGGTCGACTGGGGCCAACGTCCTGACTTTC. Translated: CASSWLGSTGANVLTF.

The genes are TRBV25-1 and TRBJ2-5, with TRBD2 matching over 10 bases. Germline lookup yields CDR1 MGHDK and CDR2 SYGVNS. The CDR3 runs to 15 residues. The V segment lost 5 bases and the J segment 4 bases; nucleotides outside the gene matches: 7. CDR3 region: CASSPSGGSGETQYF. In nucleotides, the CDR3 is TGTGCCAGCAGTCCTAGCGGGGGTTCAGGAGAGACCCAGTACTTC.

V and J are TRBV20-1 and TRBJ2-1, with TRBD2 matching over 15 bases. CDR3 length: 17 residues. The germline gives CDR1 DFQATT, CDR2 SNEGSKA (reference sequence). J lost 3 bases, V lost 5 bases, and 8 bases had no gene match. CDR3 residues: CSAPGLAGGVSYNEQFF. The CDR3 DNA reads as TGCAGTGCTCCCGGACTAGCGGGAGGGGTGAGCTACAATGAGCAGTTCTTC.

This clonotype was counted many times. This rearrangement joins TRBV7-2 to TRBJ2-3; D is possibly TRBD1 (6 bases). The V gene lost 5 bases and the J gene lost 2 bases, with 11 bases spanning the gap. This CDR3 has 14 amino acids. CDR1 is SGHTA, CDR2 FQGNSA, per germline. The CDR3 nucleotides are TGTGCCAGCAGCCTAGGACAGAACACAGATACGCAGTATTTT. It specifies CASSLGQNTDTQYF.

This clonotype has at least ten counts. The chain has TRBV29-1 and TRBJ2-4, with D perhaps given as TRBD1 or TRBD2 (5 bases each). CDR3 length equals 14 residues. Trimming left V 4 bases short and J 0 bases short, with 10 bases between. The germline V gene has CDR1 SQVTM and CDR2 ANQGSEA. The CDR3 nucleotides read TGCAGCGTTGCCTCGGGGCTAGCCAAAAACATTCAGTACTTC. Translating gives CSVASGLAKNIQYF.

The rearrangement uses TRBV20-1 and TRBJ1-5; perhaps TRBD1 as D (6 bases). Germline V gene sequence: CDR1 DFQATT, CDR2 SNEGSKA (reference sequence). The V and J ends lost 2 bases and 2 bases respectively, with 13 bases between them. CDR3 length equals 15 residues. The CDR3 spells CSARPARGRNQPQHF. The DNA of the CDR3 is TGCAGTGCTAGACCTGCCCGGGGGCGCAATCAGCCCCAGCATTTT.

This clonotype was counted only a few times. The V call is TRBV10-3, the J call TRBJ2-7; possible D gene TRBD2, 5 bases. The CDR3 consists of 14 residues. Trimming took 4 bases from V and 2 from J, leaving 12 bases between them. CDR1 and CDR2 (germline): ENHRY, SYGVKD. This chain's CDR3 is CAISVERTPYEQYF. For the CDR3, the DNA is TGTGCCATCAGTGTAGAGCGGACCCCCTACGAGCAGTACTTC.

This clonotype was seen repeatedly, ten times or more. This chain connects TRBV12-3 or TRBV12-4 to TRBJ2-4, with 11 bases aligning to TRBD2. The CDR3 contains 18 residues. The V and J ends lost 8 bases and 0 bases, in that order; junction bases with no gene match: 12. The CDR3 region has the DNA TGTGCCAGCCAGATAGCGGGAGGGCCATTTTTAGCCAAAAACATTCAGTACTTC. Translated: CASQIAGGPFLAKNIQYF.

This clonotype was observed a handful of times. The gene calls are TRBV7-6 and TRBJ2-2, with 8 bases identical to TRBD2. V shed 5 bases and J 2 bases; nucleotides not matched to a gene: 4. This CDR3 spans 15 amino acids. Germline V gives CDR1 SGHVS, CDR2 FNYEAQ. CDR3 in amino acids: CASSLIAGNTGELFF. The CDR3, as DNA: TGTGCCAGCAGCCTCATAGCGGGAAACACCGGGGAGCTGTTTTTT.

The gene calls are TRBV21-1 and TRBJ1-2. TRBV21-1 is a known pseudogene. This CDR3 has 14 residues. The CDR3 DNA reads TGTGCCAGCAGCAAAGGGGACGGCCGCTATGGCTACACCTTC. Translated, it gives CASSKGDGRYGYTF.

The rearrangement joins TRBV2 to TRBJ2-7; perhaps D is TRBD1 or TRBD2 (5 bases each). CDR1 and CDR2 (germline): SNHLY, FYNNEI. Trimming took 6 bases from V and 0 from J, leaving 18 bases between them. This CDR3 comprises 16 residues. In DNA form, the CDR3 reads TGTGCCAGCAGAAAGGGACGGTCAATGTCCTCCTACGAGCAGTACTTC. Translating it yields CASRKGRSMSSYEQYF.

This clonotype has just a few counts. This chain links TRBV7-6 with TRBJ2-3, with D unclear. The ends were cut back, 8 bases at V and 4 bases at J, with 19 bases in the middle. CDR1 SGHVS and CDR2 FNYEAQ come from the germline V gene. The CDR3 covers 15 residues. CDR3 DNA sequence: TGTGCCAGCGCACCAAGTCCCTGGGCCGCAGATACGCAGTATTTT. Translation gives CASAPSPWAADTQYF.

In this sample, this clonotype turned up a few times. The rearrangement uses TRBV10-3 and TRBJ1-2, with D perhaps matching TRBD1 (6 bases). The CDR3 contains 15 residues. Germline assignment: CDR1 ENHRY and CDR2 SYGVKD. V was cut by 6 bases and J by 0 bases, with 14 bases left in between. The CDR3 DNA reads TGTGCCATCAGGACCTCCCCAGGGGCTAACTATGGCTACACCTTC. Translated, it gives CAIRTSPGANYGYTF.

The rearrangement links TRBV20-1 to TRBJ1-6; perhaps TRBD1 as D (5 bases). This CDR3 spans 14 amino acids. Germline lookup yields CDR1 DFQATT and CDR2 SNEGSKA (reference sequence). The chain's CDR3 is CTTSSRGTGSPLHF. CDR3 nucleotide sequence: TGCACTACCTCATCAAGAGGGACGGGTTCACCCCTCCACTTT.

Many counts were recorded for this clonotype. The chain uses TRBV2 and TRBJ1-5; D unresolved. Germline V gene lookup returns CDR1 SNHLY and CDR2 FYNNEI. Between the trimmed V and J ends, which lost 6 bases and 0 bases, there was a span of 12 bases. The CDR3 extends over 15 amino acids. CDR3: CASSRDRDSNQPQHF. The CDR3 DNA sequence: TGTGCCAGCAGCCGGGATAGAGATAGCAATCAGCCCCAGCATTTT.

The chain links TRBV7-2 to TRBJ2-7, with D possibly TRBD1 on 5 matching bases. V was trimmed by 5 bases and J by 5 bases, leaving 16 bases between them. This CDR3 has 14 residues. CDR1 and CDR2 (germline): SGHTA, FQGNSA. CDR3 amino acids: CASSPFSRVDEQYF. CDR3 in DNA: TGTGCCAGCAGCCCCTTTAGCAGGGTGGACGAGCAGTACTTC.

This clonotype was seen many times. The chain carries TRBV10-3 and TRBJ2-1; TRBD2 aligns across 14 bases. The J segment lost 4 bases and the V segment lost 2 bases, leaving 4 bases of the junction unmatched. Germline V gene lookup returns CDR1 ENHRY and CDR2 SYGVKD. There are 17 residues in the CDR3. The DNA of the CDR3 is TGTGCCATCAGTGAGGGGACTAGCGGGAGTGAATACAATGAGCAGTTCTTC. Residues: CAISEGTSGSEYNEQFF.

This clonotype was recorded many times. The chain links TRBV4-2 to TRBJ2-7; TRBD2 might be the D (6 bases). CDR1 is LGHNA and CDR2 is YNFKEQ in the germline V gene. There are 15 residues in the CDR3. The ends were cut back, 0 bases at V and 1 base at J, with 10 bases in the middle. CDR3 residues: CASSQEGGKSYEQYF. CDR3 DNA: TGTGCCAGCAGCCAAGAAGGCGGGAAATCCTACGAGCAGTACTTC.

This clonotype was recorded a few times. The chain employs TRBV4-2 and TRBJ2-3, with a possible D match to TRBD2 (5 bases). This CDR3 is 15 amino acids long. CDR1 and CDR2 from the germline V gene are LGHNA and YNFKEQ. V lost 0 bases, J lost 0 bases, and 7 bases lay in between. The CDR3 bases are TGTGCCAGCAGCCAAGATGGGGAGAGCACAGATACGCAGTATTTT. Translation: CASSQDGESTDTQYF.

The V gene is TRBV6-2 or TRBV6-3, the J gene TRBJ2-1; 13 bases are shared with TRBD2. After removal of 9 bases from V and 6 bases from J, the junction contained 8 bases not matched to a gene. This CDR3 spans 15 amino acids. Per germline, CDR1 MNHEY and CDR2 SVGEGT. The CDR3 reads CARSLRLAGGNEQFF. CDR3 bases: TGTGCCAGGAGTCTGAGACTAGCGGGAGGCAATGAGCAGTTCTTC.